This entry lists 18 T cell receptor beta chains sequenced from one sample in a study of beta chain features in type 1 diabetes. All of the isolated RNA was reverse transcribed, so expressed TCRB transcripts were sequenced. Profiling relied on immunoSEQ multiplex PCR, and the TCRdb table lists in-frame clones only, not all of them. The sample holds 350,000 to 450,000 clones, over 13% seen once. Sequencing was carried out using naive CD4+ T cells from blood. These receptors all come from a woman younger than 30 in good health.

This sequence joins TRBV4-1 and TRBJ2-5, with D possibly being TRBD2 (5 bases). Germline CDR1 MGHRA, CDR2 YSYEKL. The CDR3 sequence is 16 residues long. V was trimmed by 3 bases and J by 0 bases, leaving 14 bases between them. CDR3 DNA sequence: TGCGCCAGCAGCCAGAACCCCTCGCGGGACCAAGAGACCCAGTACTTC. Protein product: CASSQNPSRDQETQYF.

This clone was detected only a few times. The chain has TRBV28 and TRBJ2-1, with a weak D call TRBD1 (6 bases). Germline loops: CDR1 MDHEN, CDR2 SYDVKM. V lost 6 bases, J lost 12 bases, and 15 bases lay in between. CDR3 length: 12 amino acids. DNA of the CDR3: TGTGCCAGCAGATACAGGGTACAAAGGCAGTTCTTC. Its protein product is CASRYRVQRQFF. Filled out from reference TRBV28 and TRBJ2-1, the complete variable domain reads DVKVTQSSRYLVKRTGEKVFLECVQDMDHENMFWYRQDPGLGLRLIYFSYDVKMKEKGDIPEGYSVSREKKERFSLILESASTNQTSMYLCASRYRVQRQFFGPGTRLTVL.

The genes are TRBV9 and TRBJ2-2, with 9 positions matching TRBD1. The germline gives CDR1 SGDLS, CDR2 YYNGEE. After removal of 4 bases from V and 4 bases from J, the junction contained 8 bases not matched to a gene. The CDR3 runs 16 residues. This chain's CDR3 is CASSLSDRGTTGELFF. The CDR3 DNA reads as TGTGCCAGCAGCTTAAGCGACAGGGGGACCACCGGGGAGCTGTTTTTT.

CDR3 residues: CASSALPGQGGLDTQYF. The CDR3 DNA reads as TGTGCCAGCAGCGCGCTCCCGGGACAGGGAGGGTTGGATACGCAGTATTTT. The chain recombines TRBV9 with TRBJ2-3, with 9 bases aligning to TRBD1. The CDR3 is 17 residues long. The V segment lost 3 bases and the J segment 6 bases; nucleotides outside the gene matches: 14. Germline values: CDR1 SGDLS, CDR2 YYNGEE.

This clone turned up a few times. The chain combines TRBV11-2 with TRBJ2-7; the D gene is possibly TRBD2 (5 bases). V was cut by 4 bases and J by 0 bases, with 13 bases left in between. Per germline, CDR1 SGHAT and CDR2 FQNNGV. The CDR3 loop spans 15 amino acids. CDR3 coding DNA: TGTGCCAGCAGCTCGGGATTATTAAGCTCCTACGAGCAGTACTTC. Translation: CASSSGLLSSYEQYF.

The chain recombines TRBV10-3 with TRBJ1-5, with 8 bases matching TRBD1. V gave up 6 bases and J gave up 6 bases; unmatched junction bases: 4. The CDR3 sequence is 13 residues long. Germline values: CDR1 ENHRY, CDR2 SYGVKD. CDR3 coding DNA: TGTGCCATCAGGACAGGGGAGGGTCAGCCCCAGCATTTT. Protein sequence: CAIRTGEGQPQHF.

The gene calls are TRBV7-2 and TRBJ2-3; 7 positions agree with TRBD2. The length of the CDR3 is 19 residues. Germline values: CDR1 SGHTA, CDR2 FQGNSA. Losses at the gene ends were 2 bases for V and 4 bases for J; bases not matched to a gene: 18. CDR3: CASSLLTQRVTGGADTQYF. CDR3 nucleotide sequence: TGTGCCAGCAGCTTATTAACTCAGCGAGTTACGGGGGGAGCAGATACGCAGTATTTT.

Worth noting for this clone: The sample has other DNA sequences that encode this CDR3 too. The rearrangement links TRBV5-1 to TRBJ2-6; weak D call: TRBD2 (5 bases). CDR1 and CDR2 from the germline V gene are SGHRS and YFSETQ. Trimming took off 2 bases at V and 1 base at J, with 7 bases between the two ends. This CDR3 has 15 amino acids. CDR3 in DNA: TGCGCCAGCAGCTTTGGCGGGTCTGGGGCCAACGTCCTGACTTTC. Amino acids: CASSFGGSGANVLTF.

The CDR3 sequence is CASSLWGTGFYGYTF. The CDR3 DNA sequence: TGTGCCAGCAGTTTATGGGGGACAGGGTTTTATGGCTACACCTTC. The V gene is TRBV27, the J gene TRBJ1-2, with 9 bases that match TRBD1. V lost 1 base, J lost 5 bases, and 5 bases stayed unmatched. This CDR3 spans 15 amino acids. Germline CDR1 MNHEY, CDR2 SMNVEV (reference sequence).

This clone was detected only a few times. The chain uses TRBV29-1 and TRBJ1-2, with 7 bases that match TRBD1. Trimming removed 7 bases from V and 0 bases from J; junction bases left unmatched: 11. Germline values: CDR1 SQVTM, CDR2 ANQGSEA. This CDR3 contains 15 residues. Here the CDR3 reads CSALPRTGPNYGYTF. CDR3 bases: TGCAGCGCACTTCCAAGGACAGGCCCTAACTATGGCTACACCTTC.

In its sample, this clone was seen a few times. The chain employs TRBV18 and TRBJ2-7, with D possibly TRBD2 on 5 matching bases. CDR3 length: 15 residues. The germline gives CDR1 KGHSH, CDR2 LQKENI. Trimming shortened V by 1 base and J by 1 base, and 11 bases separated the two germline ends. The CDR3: CASSPQGVGSYEQYF. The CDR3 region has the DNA TGTGCCAGCTCACCACAGGGAGTCGGTTCCTACGAGCAGTACTTC.

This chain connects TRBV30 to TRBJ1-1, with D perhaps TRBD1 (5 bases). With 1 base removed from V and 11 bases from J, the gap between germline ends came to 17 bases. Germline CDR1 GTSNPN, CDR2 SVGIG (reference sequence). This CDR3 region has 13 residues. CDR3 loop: CAWSGVTAGPAFF. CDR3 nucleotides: TGTGCCTGGAGTGGGGTGACGGCAGGGCCGGCTTTCTTT. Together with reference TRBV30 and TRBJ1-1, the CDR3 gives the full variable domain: SQTIHQWPATLVQPVGSPLSLECTVEGTSNPNLYWYRQAAGRGLQLLFYSVGIGQISSEVPQNLSASRPQDRQFILSSKKLLLSDSGFYLCAWSGVTAGPAFFGQGTRLTVV.

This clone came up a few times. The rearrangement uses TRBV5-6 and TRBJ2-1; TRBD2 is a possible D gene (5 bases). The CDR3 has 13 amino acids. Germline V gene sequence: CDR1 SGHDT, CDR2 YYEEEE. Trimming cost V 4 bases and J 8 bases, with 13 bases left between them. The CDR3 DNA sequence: TGTGCCAGCAGCCTAGGACTGAACCATGAGCAGTTCTTC. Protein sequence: CASSLGLNHEQFF.

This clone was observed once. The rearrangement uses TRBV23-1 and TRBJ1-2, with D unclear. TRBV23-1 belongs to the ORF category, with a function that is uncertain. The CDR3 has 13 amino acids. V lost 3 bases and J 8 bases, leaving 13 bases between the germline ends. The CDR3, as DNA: TGCGCCAGCAGTCACTCCGTACTAAAAGGCTACACCTTC. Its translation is CASSHSVLKGYTF.

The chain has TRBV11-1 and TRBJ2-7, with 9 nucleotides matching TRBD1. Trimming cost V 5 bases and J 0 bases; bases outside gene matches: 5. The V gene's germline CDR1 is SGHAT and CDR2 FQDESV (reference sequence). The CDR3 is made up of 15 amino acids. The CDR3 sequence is CASSHPGQGSYEQYF. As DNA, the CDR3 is TGTGCCAGCAGCCATCCGGGACAGGGCTCCTACGAGCAGTACTTC.

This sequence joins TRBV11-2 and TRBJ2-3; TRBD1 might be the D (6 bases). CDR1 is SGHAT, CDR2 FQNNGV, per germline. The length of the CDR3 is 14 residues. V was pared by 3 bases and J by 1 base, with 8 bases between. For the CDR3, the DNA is TGTGCCAGCAGCTTGGGGGCGGGCACAGATACGCAGTATTTT. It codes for CASSLGAGTDTQYF.

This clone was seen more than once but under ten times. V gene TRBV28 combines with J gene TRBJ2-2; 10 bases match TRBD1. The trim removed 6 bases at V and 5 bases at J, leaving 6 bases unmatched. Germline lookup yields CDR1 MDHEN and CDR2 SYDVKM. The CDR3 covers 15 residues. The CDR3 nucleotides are TGTGCCAGCAGAATGGGACAGGGGATGACCGGGGAGCTGTTTTTT. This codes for CASRMGQGMTGELFF.

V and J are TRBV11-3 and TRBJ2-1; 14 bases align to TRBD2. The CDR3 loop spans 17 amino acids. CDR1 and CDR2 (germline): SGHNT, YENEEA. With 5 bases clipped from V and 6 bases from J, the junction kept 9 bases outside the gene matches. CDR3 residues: CASSHGGGTSGSNEQFF. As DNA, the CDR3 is TGTGCCAGCAGCCATGGTGGCGGGACTAGCGGGAGCAATGAGCAGTTCTTC. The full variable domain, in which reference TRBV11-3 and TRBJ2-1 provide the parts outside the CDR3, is EAGVVQSPRYKIIEKKQPVAFWCNPISGHNTLYWYLQNLGQGPELLIRYENEEAVDDSQLPKDRFSAERLKGVDSTLKIQPAELGDSAVYLCASSHGGGTSGSNEQFFGPGTRLTVL.